Listed below are T cell receptor beta chains from one sample, sequenced in a study of T cells in Graves' hyperthyroidism and ophthalmopathy. Using its own MiXCR run on the multiplex PCR reads, TCRdb lists one record per CDR3 protein. The table has roughly 360,000 distinct CDR3 sequences, about 13% seen once. The sequenced sample consisted of blood. These TCRs come from a man aged 25-45 years with Graves' hyperthyroidism that later progressed to Graves' ophthalmopathy. Both conserved end residues are part of each CDR3. Each record gives: V gene, clone size, D gene, J gene, CDR3 protein, CDR3 DNA. D genes are given only for firm matches. The size entry is marked missing in some rows and otherwise reads once, few, many or a size class.

V: TRBV28; size: many; D: .; J: TRBJ1-1; CDR3: CASSFSHRGRTEAFF; DNA: TGTGCCAGCAGTTTCTCCCACCGGGGAAGGACTGAAGCTTTCTTT
V: TRBV6-1; size: few; D: .; J: TRBJ2-3; CDR3: CASWNTDTQYF; DNA: TGTGCCAGCTGGAATACAGATACGCAGTATTTT
V: TRBV11-3; size: many; D: TRBD1; J: TRBJ2-3; CDR3: CASSLGRQGATTDTQYF; DNA: TGTGCCAGCAGCTTAGGGCGACAGGGCGCGACCACAGATACGCAGTATTTT
V: TRBV12-3/TRBV12-4; size: many; D: .; J: TRBJ1-1; CDR3: CASSLALSPGAFF; DNA: TGTGCCAGCAGTTTAGCGCTAAGTCCTGGAGCTTTCTTT
V: TRBV20-1; size: .; D: TRBD1; J: TRBJ1-6; CDR3: CSARQGSDSPLHF; DNA: TGCAGTGCTCGACAGGGATCCGATTCACCCCTCCACTTT
V: TRBV19; size: .; D: TRBD1; J: TRBJ2-1; CDR3: CASRRTGVLHEQFF; DNA: TGTGCCAGTAGGAGGACAGGGGTTCTACATGAGCAGTTCTTC
V: TRBV6-2/TRBV6-3; size: many; D: TRBD2; J: TRBJ2-2; CDR3: CASSPQGLGNTGELFF; DNA: TGTGCCAGCAGTCCCCAGGGACTAGGGAACACCGGGGAGCTGTTTTTT
V: TRBV6-2/TRBV6-3; size: many; D: TRBD1; J: TRBJ2-1; CDR3: CASSYGQVNEQFF; DNA: TGTGCCAGCAGTTACGGACAGGTCAATGAGCAGTTCTTC
V: TRBV4-2; size: .; D: TRBD2; J: TRBJ2-3; CDR3: CASSQGGLAGRRSDWDTQYF; DNA: TGTGCCAGCAGCCAGGGGGGACTAGCGGGGCGACGGAGTGATTGGGATACGCAGTATTTT
V: TRBV4-1; size: .; D: .; J: TRBJ1-5; CDR3: CASSRESYSNQPQHF; DNA: TGCGCCAGCAGCCGGGAATCCTATAGCAATCAGCCCCAGCATTTT
V: TRBV27; size: .; D: TRBD1; J: TRBJ2-7; CDR3: CATSSTGGRDEQYF; DNA: TGTGCCACCTCTTCGACAGGGGGGAGGGACGAGCAGTACTTC
V: TRBV5-1; size: many; D: .; J: TRBJ1-4; CDR3: CASSLGAGTATNEKLFF; DNA: TGCGCCAGCAGCTTGGGGGCAGGAACTGCAACTAATGAAAAACTGTTTTTT
V: TRBV12-3/TRBV12-4; size: .; D: .; J: TRBJ1-3; CDR3: CASSFTWGNTIYF; DNA: TGTGCCAGCAGTTTTACCTGGGGAAACACCATATATTTT
V: TRBV4-1; size: .; D: TRBD1; J: TRBJ1-2; CDR3: CASSQDGQGAYGYTF; DNA: TGCGCCAGCAGCCAAGACGGACAGGGGGCGTATGGCTACACCTTC
V: TRBV6-1; size: few; D: TRBD1; J: TRBJ1-3; CDR3: CASSRQGTGNTIYF; DNA: TGTGCCAGCAGTCGACAGGGGACTGGAAACACCATATATTTT
V: TRBV12-3/TRBV12-4; size: few; D: TRBD1; J: TRBJ1-6; CDR3: CASSIGQGSSYNSPLHF; DNA: TGTGCCAGCAGTATTGGACAGGGTAGCTCCTATAATTCACCCCTCCACTTT
V: TRBV29-1; size: many; D: .; J: TRBJ1-1; CDR3: CSVRQFRGTEAFF; DNA: TGCAGCGTTCGACAGTTCCGTGGCACTGAAGCTTTCTTT
V: TRBV6-1; size: many; D: .; J: TRBJ1-5; CDR3: CASSDPGASNQPQHF; DNA: TGTGCCAGCAGTGACCCAGGGGCAAGCAATCAGCCCCAGCATTTT
V: TRBV20-1; size: few; D: .; J: TRBJ1-1; CDR3: CSARSGSNSFTEAFF; DNA: TGCAGTGCTAGATCTGGGTCTAATTCGTTCACTGAAGCTTTCTTT
V: TRBV27; size: many; D: TRBD1; J: TRBJ2-5; CDR3: CASSPRQGRGKETQYF; DNA: TGTGCCAGCAGTCCCCGACAGGGGAGAGGAAAAGAGACCCAGTACTTC
V: TRBV12-3/TRBV12-4; size: few; D: .; J: TRBJ1-1; CDR3: CASSHGTEAFF; DNA: TGTGCCAGCAGTCACGGGACTGAAGCTTTCTTT
V: TRBV4-1; size: .; D: .; J: TRBJ1-2; CDR3: CASSQETGAGYTF; DNA: TGCGCCAGCAGCCAAGAAACGGGGGCCGGCTACACCTTC
V: TRBV30; size: many; D: .; J: TRBJ2-3; CDR3: CAWKVSTDTQYF; DNA: TGTGCCTGGAAAGTCAGCACAGATACGCAGTATTTT
V: TRBV30; size: .; D: .; J: TRBJ2-4; CDR3: CAWSKVGAKNIQYF; DNA: TGTGCCTGGAGTAAAGTTGGAGCCAAAAACATTCAGTACTTC
V: TRBV11-3; size: many; D: .; J: TRBJ2-7; CDR3: CASSLVRVGYEQYF; DNA: TGTGCCAGCAGCTTAGTCAGGGTTGGCTACGAGCAGTACTTC
V: TRBV11-1; size: few; D: .; J: TRBJ2-7; CDR3: CASSLDGRGEQYF; DNA: TGTGCCAGCAGCTTAGACGGACGGGGTGAGCAGTACTTC
V: TRBV6-6; size: many; D: .; J: TRBJ1-1; CDR3: CASSYTDTEAFF; DNA: TGTGCCAGCAGTTACACCGACACTGAAGCTTTCTTT
V: TRBV20-1; size: many; D: .; J: TRBJ1-5; CDR3: CTTDRFSQPQHF; DNA: TGCACCACAGACAGGTTCTCTCAGCCCCAGCATTTT
V: TRBV3-1; size: many; D: .; J: TRBJ2-5; CDR3: CASSPSGYIQETQYF; DNA: TGTGCCAGCAGTCCCAGCGGATATATACAAGAGACCCAGTACTTC
V: TRBV6-1; size: .; D: TRBD1; J: TRBJ1-2; CDR3: CASITDRDGGYTF; DNA: TGTGCCAGCATCACGGACAGGGATGGCGGCTACACCTTC
V: TRBV3-1; size: many; D: TRBD2; J: TRBJ2-2; CDR3: CATRTSGAHGELFF; DNA: TGTGCCACCCGGACTAGCGGCGCACACGGGGAGCTGTTTTTT
V: TRBV30; size: .; D: .; J: TRBJ2-7; CDR3: CAWSVGGTSYEQYF; DNA: TGTGCCTGGAGTGTTGGGGGCACCTCCTACGAGCAGTACTTC
V: TRBV5-8; size: many; D: .; J: TRBJ1-5; CDR3: CASSSGTHSNQPQHF; DNA: TGTGCCAGCAGCTCCGGGACGCATAGCAATCAGCCCCAGCATTTT
V: TRBV28; size: many; D: .; J: TRBJ2-7; CDR3: CASNPTGFAEQYF; DNA: TGTGCCAGCAACCCCACAGGGTTCGCCGAGCAGTACTTC
V: TRBV28; size: many; D: TRBD1; J: TRBJ1-1; CDR3: CASSLGTGGWNTEAFF; DNA: TGTGCCAGCAGTCTAGGGACAGGGGGTTGGAACACTGAAGCTTTCTTT
V: TRBV6-5; size: few; D: TRBD2; J: TRBJ2-5; CDR3: CASSSEVAGPGETQYF; DNA: TGTGCCAGCAGTTCGGAGGTAGCGGGGCCGGGGGAGACCCAGTACTTC
V: TRBV15; size: .; D: .; J: TRBJ2-5; CDR3: CATSSDIFIGTGQETQYF; DNA: TGTGCCACCAGCAGTGACATTTTCATTGGGACGGGCCAAGAGACCCAGTACTTC
V: TRBV20-1; size: few; D: TRBD1; J: TRBJ1-2; CDR3: CSARDDGQGSYGYTF; DNA: TGCAGTGCTCGAGATGACGGACAGGGGAGTTATGGCTACACCTTC
V: TRBV20-1; size: many; D: .; J: TRBJ2-1; CDR3: CSVQGYYNEQFF; DNA: TGCAGTGTTCAGGGTTATTACAATGAGCAGTTCTTC
V: TRBV12-3/TRBV12-4; size: many; D: TRBD1; J: TRBJ2-5; CDR3: CASSSIGTGGQETQYF; DNA: TGTGCCAGCAGTTCCATAGGGACAGGAGGCCAAGAGACCCAGTACTTC
V: TRBV12-5; size: few; D: .; J: TRBJ1-4; CDR3: CASGAGSEKLFF; DNA: TGTGCTAGCGGAGCAGGGTCGGAAAAACTGTTTTTT
V: TRBV6-1; size: many; D: .; J: TRBJ1-1; CDR3: CASTHTAEAFF; DNA: TGTGCCAGCACCCACACGGCTGAAGCTTTCTTT
V: TRBV4-1; size: few; D: .; J: TRBJ2-3; CDR3: CASSQARGTDTQYF; DNA: TGCGCCAGCAGCCAAGCTCGGGGCACAGATACGCAGTATTTT
V: TRBV9; size: many; D: TRBD1; J: TRBJ1-1; CDR3: CASSVAGTGGWTEAFF; DNA: TGTGCCAGCAGCGTAGCAGGGACAGGGGGCTGGACTGAAGCTTTCTTT
V: TRBV20-1; size: few; D: TRBD1; J: TRBJ1-2; CDR3: CSARGDRRNYGYTF; DNA: TGCAGTGCTAGAGGGGACAGGAGAAACTATGGCTACACCTTC
V: TRBV19; size: few; D: .; J: TRBJ2-2; CDR3: CASSIRGRSLGELFF; DNA: TGTGCCAGTAGTATTCGGGGCAGGTCCTTAGGGGAGCTGTTTTTT
V: TRBV30; size: many; D: .; J: TRBJ1-1; CDR3: CAWSVQDWNTEAFF; DNA: TGTGCCTGGAGTGTACAGGACTGGAACACTGAAGCTTTCTTT
V: TRBV10-3; size: few; D: TRBD2; J: TRBJ2-7; CDR3: CASGSGGVYEQYF; DNA: TGTGCCAGCGGGAGCGGGGGGGTCTACGAGCAGTACTTC
V: TRBV27; size: many; D: .; J: TRBJ2-2; CDR3: CASTPEGLETGELFF; DNA: TGTGCCAGCACCCCGGAGGGGTTGGAAACCGGGGAGCTGTTTTTT
V: TRBV18; size: .; D: .; J: TRBJ2-5; CDR3: CASSQDPQGPQETQYF; DNA: TGTGCCAGCTCACAAGACCCGCAGGGACCTCAAGAGACCCAGTACTTC
V: TRBV5-1; size: few; D: .; J: TRBJ1-4; CDR3: CASSPSGLGDEKLFF; DNA: TGCGCCAGCAGCCCGAGTGGGTTAGGAGATGAAAAACTGTTTTTT
V: TRBV3-1; size: many; D: .; J: TRBJ1-1; CDR3: CASSRGGAPEAFF; DNA: TGTGCCAGCAGCCGGGGGGGGGCGCCTGAAGCTTTCTTT